This T cell receptor beta chain originates from a study of cytomegalovirus exposure and HLA in healthy donors. PCR used 60 Vbeta primers and 13 Jbeta primers. TCRdb's table, derived via immunoSEQ multiplex PCR, lists solely in-frame clones and lacks some. The sample contains 80,000 to 100,000 clones, about 81% of which appear only once. Germline loops: CDR1 SGHDT, CDR2 YYEEEE. The CDR3 is made up of 17 amino acids. The V and J ends lost 4 bases and 4 bases, in that order; junction bases with no gene match: 15. This sequence originates from a man aged 35 to 55 in good health and CMV-seronegative. This chain links TRBV5-6 with TRBJ1-2, with 8 bases aligning to TRBD1. The sequenced sample consisted of PBMCs. CDR3 amino acids: CASSPALGQGSAYGYTF. CDR3 DNA sequence: TGTGCCAGCAGCCCCGCCCTCGGACAGGGAAGTGCCTATGGCTACACCTTC.